Listed below are T cell receptor beta chains from one sample, sequenced in a study of shared clonotypes between healthy human individuals. The table came from immunoSEQ multiplex PCR; TCRdb's copy has only in-frame clones and leaves some out. The table has roughly 1.4 million clones, 97% to 99% seen once. Sequencing used naive CD4+ T cells sorted from blood. The receptor set was obtained from a man aged 30 to 45 in good health. Each CDR3 is given with its conserved first and last residue. A D gene is named only where the DNA matches it firmly. Clone size is given for some rows only: seen once, a few or many times, or a class if the clone is expanded.

clone_size: -; d_call: -; v_call: TRBV5-1; j_call: TRBJ1-5; cdr3_aa: CASSVGENQPQHF; cdr3_nt: TGCGCCAGCAGTGTGGGGGAGAATCAGCCCCAGCATTTT
clone_size: -; d_call: TRBD2; v_call: TRBV5-1; j_call: TRBJ2-3; cdr3_aa: CASSRLLAGGPVDTQYF; cdr3_nt: TGCGCCAGCAGCCGATTATTGGCGGGAGGGCCCGTGGATACGCAGTATTTT
clone_size: -; d_call: TRBD1; v_call: TRBV7-2; j_call: TRBJ2-5; cdr3_aa: CASSRGPETQYF; cdr3_nt: TGTGCCAGCAGCAGGGGGCCAGAGACCCAGTACTTC
clone_size: once; d_call: TRBD2; v_call: TRBV28; j_call: TRBJ2-7; cdr3_aa: CASSSGLGGLADYEQYF; cdr3_nt: TGTGCCAGCAGTTCGGGACTAGGCGGACTAGCGGACTACGAGCAGTACTTC
clone_size: -; d_call: TRBD2; v_call: TRBV27; j_call: TRBJ2-2; cdr3_aa: CASNRLAGGPGELFF; cdr3_nt: TGTGCCAGCAACAGACTAGCGGGAGGACCCGGGGAGCTGTTTTTT
clone_size: -; d_call: TRBD2; v_call: TRBV18; j_call: TRBJ2-5; cdr3_aa: CASSPPTSGKYGTQYF; cdr3_nt: TGTGCCAGCTCACCACCGACTAGCGGGAAGTACGGGACCCAGTACTTC
clone_size: -; d_call: -; v_call: TRBV5-4; j_call: TRBJ2-7; cdr3_aa: CASSLAGAGSEQYF; cdr3_nt: TGTGCCAGCAGCTTGGCCGGGGCAGGGAGCGAGCAGTACTTC
clone_size: -; d_call: TRBD2; v_call: TRBV19; j_call: TRBJ2-2; cdr3_aa: CASITFGGGNTGELFF; cdr3_nt: TGTGCCAGTATAACTTTTGGCGGGGGGAACACCGGGGAGCTGTTTTTT
clone_size: once; d_call: TRBD1; v_call: TRBV6-1; j_call: TRBJ2-7; cdr3_aa: CASSELQGVAEQYF; cdr3_nt: TGTGCCAGCAGTGAATTACAGGGGGTTGCCGAGCAGTACTTC
clone_size: -; d_call: TRBD2; v_call: TRBV30; j_call: TRBJ2-2; cdr3_aa: CAWSPTSGRAGELFF; cdr3_nt: TGTGCCTGGAGTCCCACTAGCGGGAGAGCCGGGGAGCTGTTTTTT